This T cell receptor (beta chain) was documented in a study of blood T cell repertoires in COVID-19. Across the study: COVID-19 samples from acute and convalescent phases originated in the United States, Italy and Spain. PBMCs, B-cell-depleted T cells, or T cells provided the cDNA or gDNA that made up the material.

The length of the CDR3 is 14 residues. Per germline, CDR1 SNHLY and CDR2 FYNNEI. Trimming cost V 7 bases and J 5 bases; bases outside gene matches: 10. TCRdb's copy holds only in-frame clones and misses some; the assay was immunoSEQ multiplex PCR. The sample yields about 130,000 clones, about four fifths seen once. This clone was recorded a few times. The origin of this receptor is a man older than 75 with acute or convalescent COVID-19. Sequencing input: peripheral blood. J is TRBJ2-5 and V is TRBV2; the match to TRBD1 covers 7 bases. CDR3 residues: CASTGDRRSETQYF. The CDR3 nucleotides are TGTGCCAGCACCGGGGACAGACGGTCCGAGACCCAGTACTTC.